This T cell receptor (beta chain) was obtained from a study of blood T cell repertoires in COVID-19. The ends lost 5 bases at V and 10 bases at J; junction bases unmatched: 8. The CDR3 spans 14 residues. CDR1 and CDR2 (germline): SGHAT, FQNNGV. This clone was seen only a few times. Sequencing used immunoSEQ multiplex PCR; TCRdb keeps in-frame clones, though not all of them. The sample lists roughly 260,000 clones, approximately 89% seen once, with over 7.5% in the top ten. Sample: peripheral blood. The chain joins TRBV11-2 to TRBJ1-6; 7 positions agree with TRBD1. This TCR came from a man aged 35-49 years who had recovered from COVID-19. Here the CDR3 DNA reads TGTGCCAGCAGCCCCCAGGGGGTGATCTCACCCCTCCACTTT. Its translation: CASSPQGVISPLHF.